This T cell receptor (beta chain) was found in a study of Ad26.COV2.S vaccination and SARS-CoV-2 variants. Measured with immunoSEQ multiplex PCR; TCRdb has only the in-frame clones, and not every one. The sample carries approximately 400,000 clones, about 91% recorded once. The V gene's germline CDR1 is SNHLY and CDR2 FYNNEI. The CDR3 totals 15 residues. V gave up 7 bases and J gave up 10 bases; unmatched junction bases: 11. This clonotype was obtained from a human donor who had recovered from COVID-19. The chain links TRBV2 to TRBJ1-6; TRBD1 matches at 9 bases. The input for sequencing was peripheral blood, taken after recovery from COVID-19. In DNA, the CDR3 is TGTGCCAGCACCCGACAGGACAGGGGTTTATCACCCCTCCACTTT. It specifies CASTRQDRGLSPLHF.